Listed below are T cell receptor beta chains from one sample, sequenced in a study of blood T cell repertoires in COVID-19. Assay used: immunoSEQ multiplex PCR; TCRdb lists only in-frame clones, some missing. The data contain 200,000 to 300,000 clones, almost 90% of them singletons. Sequencing input: peripheral blood. Source of these receptors: a man aged 80 or over with acute or convalescent COVID-19. The CDR3 runs from the conserved cysteine through the conserved F or W. D genes are given only for firm matches.

TRBJ2-3 TRBV14 TRBD1 CASSQDIGTGGNTQYF
TRBJ1-2 TRBV2 NA CASLQGGGYTF
TRBJ2-1 TRBV3-1/TRBV3-2 TRBD1 CASSPSTGTYNEQFF
TRBJ1-2 TRBV28 NA CASRDSGYGYTF
TRBJ1-5 TRBV6-5 TRBD1 CASSLTGDQPQHF
TRBJ1-2 TRBV12-3/TRBV12-4 TRBD1 CASSGTGNGYTF
TRBJ1-2 TRBV18 TRBD1 CASSPTPTGLDYGYTF
TRBJ1-6 TRBV4-1 TRBD1 CASSQVPRGTQDSPLHF
TRBJ1-2 TRBV2 NA CASSGQGLDGYTF
TRBJ1-2 TRBV21-1 NA CASSRGRGDGYTF
TRBJ1-5 TRBV28 NA CASSIIQGGYSNQPQHF
TRBJ2-1 TRBV4-3 NA CASSQVGGYNEQFF
TRBJ2-5 TRBV3-1/TRBV3-2 TRBD1 CASTSTTGRGYETQYF
TRBJ2-4 TRBV7-2 NA CASSSNVGGVAKNIQYF
TRBJ1-2 TRBV29-1 TRBD1 CSVDLGQGVDYGYTF
TRBJ2-7 TRBV7-8 NA CASSPLLTSYEQYF
TRBJ2-2 TRBV2 TRBD1 CASRAGTANTGELFF
TRBJ2-3 TRBV5-1 TRBD1 CASSLEGGSSTDTQYF
TRBJ1-2 TRBV6-1 TRBD1 CASSEEGAMGYTF
TRBJ2-3 TRBV9 TRBD2 CASSVGTSGFTGTQYF
TRBJ2-1 TRBV28 TRBD1 CASSWGQFDNEQFF
TRBJ2-7 TRBV19 TRBD2 CASSPRLAGGQYEQYF
TRBJ2-7 TRBV2 NA CASSEEVSSSYEQYF
TRBJ1-2 TRBV5-4 NA CASSPPGGVANYGYTF
TRBJ2-1 TRBV24-1 NA CATSDFEGVSYNEQFF
TRBJ1-3 TRBV11-1 NA CASSGLVGGNTIYF
TRBJ2-3 TRBV6-5 NA CASRARPTDTQYF
TRBJ2-3 TRBV9 TRBD2 CASSVGPRRGGTDTQYF
TRBJ2-2 TRBV27 NA CASSLEPSLNTGELFF
TRBJ2-2 TRBV12-3/TRBV12-4 NA CASSHSGGELFF
TRBJ2-7 TRBV28 NA CASRGTVVPGEQYF
TRBJ1-1 TRBV5-4 TRBD1 CASSLENRGWEAFF
TRBJ1-1 TRBV9 NA CASSVVYPGTEAFF
TRBJ1-1 TRBV5-1 NA CASSFGGRDTEAFF
TRBJ2-1 TRBV5-1 TRBD2 CASSLSGGGDYNEQFF
TRBJ1-1 TRBV18 NA CASSTQAAGTEAFF
TRBJ2-1 TRBV20-1 TRBD2 CSASLGLVGYNEQFF
TRBJ2-1 TRBV27 TRBD1 CASSSPGQLEFF
TRBJ1-5 TRBV30 TRBD1 CAWSVPGQVEQPQHF
TRBJ2-2 TRBV7-6 NA CASSSLHGRGGELFF
TRBJ2-2 TRBV7-3 NA CASSPRTANTGELFF